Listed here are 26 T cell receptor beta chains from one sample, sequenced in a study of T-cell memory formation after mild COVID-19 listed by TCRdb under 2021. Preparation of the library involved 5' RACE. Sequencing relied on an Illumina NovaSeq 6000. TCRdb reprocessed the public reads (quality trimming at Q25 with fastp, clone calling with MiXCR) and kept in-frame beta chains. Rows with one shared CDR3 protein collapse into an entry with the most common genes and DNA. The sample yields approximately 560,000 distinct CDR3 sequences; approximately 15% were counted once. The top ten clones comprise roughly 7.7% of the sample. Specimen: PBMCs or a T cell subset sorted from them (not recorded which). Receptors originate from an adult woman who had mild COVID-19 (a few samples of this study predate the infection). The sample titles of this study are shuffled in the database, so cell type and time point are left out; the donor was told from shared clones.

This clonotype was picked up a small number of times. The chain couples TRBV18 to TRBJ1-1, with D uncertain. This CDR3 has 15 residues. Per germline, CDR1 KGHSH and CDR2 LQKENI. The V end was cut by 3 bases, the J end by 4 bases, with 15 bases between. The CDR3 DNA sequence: TGTGCCAGCTCACCTAGTTACACGAGCCTCACTGAAGCTTTCTTT. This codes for CASSPSYTSLTEAFF.

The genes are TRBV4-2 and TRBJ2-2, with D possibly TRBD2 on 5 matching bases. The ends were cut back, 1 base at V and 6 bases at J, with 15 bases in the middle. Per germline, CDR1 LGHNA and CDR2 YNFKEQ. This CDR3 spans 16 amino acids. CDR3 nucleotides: TGTGCCAGCAGCCAAGGTCGGCTAATTAGCGCCGGGGAGCTGTTTTTT. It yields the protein CASSQGRLISAGELFF.

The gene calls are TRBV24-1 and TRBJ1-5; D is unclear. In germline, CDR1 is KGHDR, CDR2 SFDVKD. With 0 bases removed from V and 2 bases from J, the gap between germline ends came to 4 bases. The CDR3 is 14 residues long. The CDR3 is CATSDLSGNQPQHF. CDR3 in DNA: TGTGCCACCAGTGATTTGTCGGGCAATCAGCCCCAGCATTTT.

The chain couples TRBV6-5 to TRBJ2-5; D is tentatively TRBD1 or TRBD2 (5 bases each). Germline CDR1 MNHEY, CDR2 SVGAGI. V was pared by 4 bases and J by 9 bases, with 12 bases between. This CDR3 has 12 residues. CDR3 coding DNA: TGTGCCAGCAGTTCGGGGCCGGAGGCCCAGTACTTC. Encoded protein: CASSSGPEAQYF.

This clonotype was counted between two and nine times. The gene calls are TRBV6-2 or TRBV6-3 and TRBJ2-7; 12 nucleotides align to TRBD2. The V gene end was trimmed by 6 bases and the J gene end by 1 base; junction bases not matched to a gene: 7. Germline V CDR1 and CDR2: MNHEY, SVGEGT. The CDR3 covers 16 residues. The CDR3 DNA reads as TGTGCCAGCAGCCGATTTGGACTAGCGGGATCCTACGAGCAGTACTTC. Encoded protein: CASSRFGLAGSYEQYF.

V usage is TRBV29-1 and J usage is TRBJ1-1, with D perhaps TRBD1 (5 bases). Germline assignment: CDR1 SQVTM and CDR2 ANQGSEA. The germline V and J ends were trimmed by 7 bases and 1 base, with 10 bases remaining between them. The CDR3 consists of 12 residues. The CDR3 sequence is CSATVGNTEAFF. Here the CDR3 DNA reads TGCAGCGCGACAGTGGGGAACACTGAAGCTTTCTTT.

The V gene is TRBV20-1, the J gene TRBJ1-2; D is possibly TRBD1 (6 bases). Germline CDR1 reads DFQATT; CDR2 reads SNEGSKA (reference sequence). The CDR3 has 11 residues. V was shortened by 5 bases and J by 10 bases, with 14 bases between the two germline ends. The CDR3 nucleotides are TGCAGTGCTTCGGACAGCATTGACTACACCTTC. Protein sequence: CSASDSIDYTF.

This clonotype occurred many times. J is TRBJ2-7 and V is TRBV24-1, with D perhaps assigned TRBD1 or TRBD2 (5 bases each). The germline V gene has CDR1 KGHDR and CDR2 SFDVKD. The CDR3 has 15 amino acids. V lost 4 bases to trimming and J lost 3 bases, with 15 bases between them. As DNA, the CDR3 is TGTGCCACCAGTGAAAAGGGACGGACTGTCTACGAGCAGTACTTC. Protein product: CATSEKGRTVYEQYF.

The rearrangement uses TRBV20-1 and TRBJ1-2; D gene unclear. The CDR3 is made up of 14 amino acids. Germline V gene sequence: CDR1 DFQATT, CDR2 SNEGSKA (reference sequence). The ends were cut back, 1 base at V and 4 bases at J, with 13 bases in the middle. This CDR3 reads CSARVLSAGYGYTF. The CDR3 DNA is TGCAGTGCTAGAGTCTTATCGGCAGGCTATGGCTACACCTTC.

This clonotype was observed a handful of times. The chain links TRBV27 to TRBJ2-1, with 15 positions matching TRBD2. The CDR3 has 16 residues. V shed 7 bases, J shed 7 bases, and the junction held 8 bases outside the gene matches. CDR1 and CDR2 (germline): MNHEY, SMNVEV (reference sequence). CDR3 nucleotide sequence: TGTGCCAGCACCATCGGACTAGCGGGGGGGCATAATGAGCAGTTCTTC. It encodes CASTIGLAGGHNEQFF.

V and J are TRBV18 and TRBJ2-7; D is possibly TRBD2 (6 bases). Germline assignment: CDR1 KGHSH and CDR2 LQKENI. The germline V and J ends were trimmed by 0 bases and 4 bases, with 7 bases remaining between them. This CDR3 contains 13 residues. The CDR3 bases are TGTGCCAGCTCACCACCCCTAGCGTACGAGCAGTACTTC. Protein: CASSPPLAYEQYF.

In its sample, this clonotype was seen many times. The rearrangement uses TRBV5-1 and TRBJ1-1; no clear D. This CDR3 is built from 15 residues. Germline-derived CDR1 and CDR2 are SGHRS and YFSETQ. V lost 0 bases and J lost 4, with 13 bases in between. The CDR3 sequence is CASSLGRGMSTEAFF. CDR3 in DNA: TGCGCCAGCAGCTTGGGTCGGGGAATGAGCACTGAAGCTTTCTTT.

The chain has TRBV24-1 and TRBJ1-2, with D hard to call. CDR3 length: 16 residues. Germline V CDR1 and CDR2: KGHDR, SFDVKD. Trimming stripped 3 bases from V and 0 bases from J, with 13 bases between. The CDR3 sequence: CATSDPNSPSNYGYTF. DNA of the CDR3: TGTGCCACCAGTGATCCTAACAGCCCCTCTAACTATGGCTACACCTTC.

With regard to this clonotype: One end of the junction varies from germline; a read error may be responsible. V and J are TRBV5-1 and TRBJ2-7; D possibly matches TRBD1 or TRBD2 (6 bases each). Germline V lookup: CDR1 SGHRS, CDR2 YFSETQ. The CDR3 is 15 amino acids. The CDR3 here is CASRLDTGTSYEQYF. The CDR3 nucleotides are TGCGCCAGCAGGTTGGACACAGGGACTTCCTACGAGCAGTACTTC.

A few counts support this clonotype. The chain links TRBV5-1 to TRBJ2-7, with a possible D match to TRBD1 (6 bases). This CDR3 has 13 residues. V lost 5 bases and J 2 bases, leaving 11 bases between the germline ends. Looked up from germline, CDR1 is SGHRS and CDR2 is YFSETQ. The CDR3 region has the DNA TGCGCCAGCAGAGAATGGGACACCTACGAGCAGTACTTC. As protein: CASREWDTYEQYF.

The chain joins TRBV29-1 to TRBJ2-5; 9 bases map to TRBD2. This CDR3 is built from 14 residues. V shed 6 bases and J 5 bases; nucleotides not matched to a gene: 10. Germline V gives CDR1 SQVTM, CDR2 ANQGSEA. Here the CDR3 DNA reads TGCAGCGTGAGGCCGGGACTAGCTAGTGAGACCCAGTACTTC. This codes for CSVRPGLASETQYF.

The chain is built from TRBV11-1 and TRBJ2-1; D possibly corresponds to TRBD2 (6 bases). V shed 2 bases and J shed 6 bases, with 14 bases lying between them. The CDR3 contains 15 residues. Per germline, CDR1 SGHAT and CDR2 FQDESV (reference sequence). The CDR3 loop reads CASSLRDFRGNEQFF. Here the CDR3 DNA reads TGTGCCAGCAGCTTACGGGACTTTCGTGGCAATGAGCAGTTCTTC.

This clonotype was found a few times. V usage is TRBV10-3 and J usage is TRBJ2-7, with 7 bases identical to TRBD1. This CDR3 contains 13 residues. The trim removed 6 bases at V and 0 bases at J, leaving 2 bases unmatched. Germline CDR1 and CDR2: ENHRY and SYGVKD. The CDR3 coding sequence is TGTGCCATCAGACAGGGGAGCTCCTACGAGCAGTACTTC. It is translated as CAIRQGSSYEQYF.

The CDR3 bases are TGTGCCAGCAGTGAATTGCCGGGGGACTACGAGCAGTACTTC. This gives the protein CASSELPGDYEQYF. The gene calls are TRBV2 and TRBJ2-7; TRBD2 might be the D (6 bases). V lost 2 bases and J lost 3, with 11 bases in between. The CDR3 runs to 14 residues. From germline, CDR1 is SNHLY and CDR2 FYNNEI.

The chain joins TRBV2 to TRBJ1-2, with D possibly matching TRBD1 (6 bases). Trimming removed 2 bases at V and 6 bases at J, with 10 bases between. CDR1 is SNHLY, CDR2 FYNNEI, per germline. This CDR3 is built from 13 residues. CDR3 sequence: CASSELGADGYTF. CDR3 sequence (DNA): TGTGCCAGCAGTGAACTGGGGGCTGATGGCTACACCTTC.

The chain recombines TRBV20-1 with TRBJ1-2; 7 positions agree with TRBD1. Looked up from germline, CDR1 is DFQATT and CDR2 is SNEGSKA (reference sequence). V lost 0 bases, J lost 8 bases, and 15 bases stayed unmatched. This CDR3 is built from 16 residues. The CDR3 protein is CSARERGLNSPWGYTF. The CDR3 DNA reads TGCAGTGCTAGAGAAAGGGGGCTCAACTCCCCTTGGGGCTACACCTTC.

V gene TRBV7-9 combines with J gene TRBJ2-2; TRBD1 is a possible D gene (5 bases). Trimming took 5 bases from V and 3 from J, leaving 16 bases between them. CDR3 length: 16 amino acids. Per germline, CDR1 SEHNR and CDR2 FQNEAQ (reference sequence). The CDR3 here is CASSDQNGQYTGELFF. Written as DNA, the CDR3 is TGTGCCAGCAGCGATCAGAACGGACAATACACCGGGGAGCTGTTTTTT.

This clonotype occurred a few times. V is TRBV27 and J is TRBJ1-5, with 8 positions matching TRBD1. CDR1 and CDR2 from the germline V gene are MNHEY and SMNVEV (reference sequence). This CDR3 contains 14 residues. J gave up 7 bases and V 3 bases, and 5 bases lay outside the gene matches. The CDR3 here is CASSFQGAGQPQHF. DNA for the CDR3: TGTGCCAGCAGTTTTCAGGGGGCGGGCCAGCCCCAGCATTTT.

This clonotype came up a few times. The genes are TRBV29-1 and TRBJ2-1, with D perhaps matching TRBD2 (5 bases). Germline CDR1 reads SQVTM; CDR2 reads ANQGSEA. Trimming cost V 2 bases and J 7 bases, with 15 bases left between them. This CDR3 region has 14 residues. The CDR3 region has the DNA TGCAGCGTTGAAACTAGGATTCTTTCGAATGAGCAGTTCTTC. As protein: CSVETRILSNEQFF.

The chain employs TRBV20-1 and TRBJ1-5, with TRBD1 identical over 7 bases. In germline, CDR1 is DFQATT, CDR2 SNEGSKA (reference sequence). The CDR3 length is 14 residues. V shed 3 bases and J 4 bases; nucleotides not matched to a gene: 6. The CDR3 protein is CSARIAGGNQPQHF. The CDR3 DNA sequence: TGCAGTGCTAGGATAGCAGGGGGAAATCAGCCCCAGCATTTT.

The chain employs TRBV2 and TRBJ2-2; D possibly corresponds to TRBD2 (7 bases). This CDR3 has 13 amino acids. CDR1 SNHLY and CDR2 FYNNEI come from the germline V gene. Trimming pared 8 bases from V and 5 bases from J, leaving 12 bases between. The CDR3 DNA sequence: TGTGCCAGCGACGGGGGGCGGACCGGGGAGCTGTTTTTT. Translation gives CASDGGRTGELFF.